The TCR beta chain under discussion was sequenced for a study of CD8+ T cells in alopecia areata. Study-wide results and limits: Scalp sequencing captures resident alphabeta T cells of normal skin too.

cDNA prepared by RNA extraction and subsequent reverse transcription served as the template for sequencing. The data were produced by immunoSEQ multiplex PCR, yet TCRdb's version contains in-frame clones alone and is incomplete. Among fewer than 70,000 clones listed, roughly 46% were seen once. This clone has just a few counts. Its antigen is unidentified. The material sequenced was NKG2D-low CD8+ T cells sorted from blood. The clonotype was recovered from a human donor with alopecia areata.

DNA for the CDR3: TGCGCCAGCAGCCAAGCGACAGGGAACTACGAGCAGTACTTC. Its protein is CASSQATGNYEQYF. This chain links TRBV4-3 with TRBJ2-7, with 7 bases matching TRBD1. V trimming: 1 base; J trimming: 3 bases; junction bases outside the gene matches: 3. Germline CDR1 and CDR2: LGHNA and YSLEER. This CDR3 spans 14 amino acids.